This T cell receptor (beta chain) came from a study of cytomegalovirus exposure and HLA in healthy donors. Study-level background: Ancestry clustering placed around four fifths of over 300 genotyped donors in the Caucasian-associated cluster.

In its sample, this clone is medium-sized. Its antigen is unidentified. Primers included in the PCR were 60 Vbeta and 13 Jbeta primers. Assay used: immunoSEQ multiplex PCR; TCRdb lists only in-frame clones, some missing. Of approximately 88,000 clones in the sample, under 80% are singletons; the top ten hold about 1.4%. Trimming cost V 1 base and J 2 bases; bases outside gene matches: 16. Germline values: CDR1 LGHNA, CDR2 YSLEER. The CDR3 spans 19 residues. While unrecorded immune exposures were likely, the donors were nominally healthy when sampled. Study-level results: Across donors, presence/absence analyses took sequencing depth to be roughly uniform. TCR beta V segments were, for the most part, productive about 87% or about 30% of the time in an earlier analysis.

What was sequenced was PBMCs. V gene TRBV4-3 combines with J gene TRBJ2-7, with 8 bases that match TRBD2. This TCR was recovered from a male donor in good health and CMV-seronegative. CDR3 in amino acids: CASSQGIQWREDPTYEQYF. In DNA form, the CDR3 reads TGCGCCAGCAGCCAAGGGATCCAGTGGCGGGAGGATCCAACCTACGAGCAGTACTTC.